This is a list of T cell receptor beta chains from one sample in a study of a mutant IDH1 vaccine in newly diagnosed glioma. Their target antigens are unknown. The data were produced by immunoSEQ multiplex PCR, yet TCRdb's version contains in-frame clones alone and is incomplete. The repertoire consists of tens of thousands of clones, with 65% to 90% occurring once and the leading ten covering 4% to 5.5%. The starting material was PBMCs, obtained from a glioma patient whose treatment included an IDH1 peptide vaccine. The receptors were sampled from a woman aged 45-60 years with glioma. The CDR3 runs from the conserved cysteine through the conserved F or W. Each record gives: clone size, V gene, J gene, D gene, CDR3 DNA, CDR3 protein. The D gene is left open where the match is weak. Only some rows state a clone size, as once, few, many or a class for expanded clones.

.	TRBV19	TRBJ1-6	.	TGTGCCAGTGCCGGGGGAACCAATTCACCCCTCCACTTT	CASAGGTNSPLHF
few	TRBV27	TRBJ1-5	.	TGTGCCAGCAGTTTGGAGGCGGGCAATCAGCCCCAGCATTTT	CASSLEAGNQPQHF
.	TRBV6-5	TRBJ2-1	.	TGTGCCAGCATCAGGTATGGCAAAGACAATGAGCAGTTCTTC	CASIRYGKDNEQFF
.	TRBV5-1	TRBJ1-5	.	TGCGCCAGCAGCTTGGAACCTTTGGGGGGGCCCCACAATCAGCCCCAGCATTTT	CASSLEPLGGPHNQPQHF
.	TRBV20-1	TRBJ2-3	.	TGCAGTCAACTCACAGATACGCAGTATTTT	CSQLTDTQYF
once	TRBV28	TRBJ2-7	.	TGTGCCAGCAGCCCTCCGGGGTGGAGCTCCTACGAGCAGTACTTC	CASSPPGWSSYEQYF
.	TRBV4-1	TRBJ1-3	TRBD1	TGCGCCAGCAGCCAAAGCGACAGGGGCTACGCTGGAAACACCATATATTTT	CASSQSDRGYAGNTIYF
.	TRBV5-6	TRBJ2-7	TRBD1	TGTGCCAGCAGCCAGGACAGGTTTGGCATGCAGTACTTC	CASSQDRFGMQYF
few	TRBV29-1	TRBJ1-1	.	TGCAGCGTTGCCTGGGGGGGCACTGAAGCTTTCTTT	CSVAWGGTEAFF
.	TRBV5-1	TRBJ1-2	.	TGCGCCAGCAGCTCCCGAGGTGGGTATGGCTACACCTTC	CASSSRGGYGYTF
.	TRBV21-1	TRBJ1-2	.	TGTGCCAGCAGCGGCCACGGGGTTCAGGCTTATGGCTACACCTTC	CASSGHGVQAYGYTF
few	TRBV12-5	TRBJ1-1	.	TGTGCTAGTGGTTTGGTAACGGGGGGGAACACTGAAGCTTTCTTT	CASGLVTGGNTEAFF
.	TRBV9	TRBJ1-6	.	TGTGCCAGCAGCCTTCCTTCACCCCTCCACTTT	CASSLPSPLHF
few	TRBV9	TRBJ1-6	TRBD1	TGTGCCAGCAGCGCCAGTCCGGGACAGGGGGTTGGGAATTCACCCCTCCACTTT	CASSASPGQGVGNSPLHF
medium-sized	TRBV25-1	TRBJ2-4	TRBD1	TGTGCCAGCAGTGAATGGCACAGGGGGCGACCCAAAAACATTCAGTACTTC	CASSEWHRGRPKNIQYF
.	TRBV5-6	TRBJ2-2	.	TGTGCCAGCAGCCAAGGACGGGCCTTCAACACCGGGGAGCTGTTTTTT	CASSQGRAFNTGELFF
.	TRBV30	TRBJ1-2	TRBD1	TGTGCCTGGGGACAGGGCACCTATGGCTACACCTTC	CAWGQGTYGYTF
.	TRBV6-5	TRBJ1-2	.	TGTGCCAGCAGTTACGAGGGCTTTGGCTACACCTTC	CASSYEGFGYTF
few	TRBV4-2	TRBJ2-2	TRBD2	TGTGCCAGCAGCCAAGTATTAGCGGGGGAGACCGGGGAGCTGTTTTTT	CASSQVLAGETGELFF
.	TRBV16	TRBJ2-1	TRBD2	TGTGCCAGCAGCCCCGGACTAGCGGGTAAAACGGGGTTCTTC	CASSPGLAGKTGFF
.	TRBV10-3	TRBJ2-6	TRBD2	TGTGCCATCAGTGAGTTGGGAGGGAACTCTGGGGCCAACGTCCTGACTTTC	CAISELGGNSGANVLTF
.	TRBV6-5	TRBJ1-2	.	TGTGCCAGCAAGAGGGAGACGGTTTCAAACTATGGCTACACCTTC	CASKRETVSNYGYTF
.	TRBV5-4	TRBJ1-2	TRBD1	TGTGCCAGCAGCCAGGGACAGGAGAACTATGGCTACACCTTC	CASSQGQENYGYTF
once	TRBV5-1	TRBJ2-7	.	TGCGCCAGCAGCTGGACGGGGCAATCCTACGAGCAGTACTTC	CASSWTGQSYEQYF
.	TRBV6-1	TRBJ2-3	TRBD2	TGTGCCAGCAGTGAAAGACGGGGGGGGCTCACAGATACGCAGTATTTT	CASSERRGGLTDTQYF
.	TRBV5-1	TRBJ2-1	.	TGCGCCAGCAGTCTTAGCGGAAGCTCCTACAATGAGCAGTTCTTC	CASSLSGSSYNEQFF
.	TRBV6-5	TRBJ1-5	TRBD1	TGTGCCAGTAGGGAGGCAGGGGGCGATCAGCCCCAGCATTTT	CASREAGGDQPQHF
.	TRBV4-2	TRBJ1-2	.	TGTGCCAGCAGCCAAGATTCTATTGCAGGCAACATCGGGGGCTACACCTTC	CASSQDSIAGNIGGYTF
.	TRBV5-4	TRBJ1-1	TRBD1	TGTGCCAGCAGCTTAGTGGGACAGGGCACTGAAGCTTTCTTT	CASSLVGQGTEAFF
.	TRBV30	TRBJ1-4	.	TGTGCCTGGACCCCGACAGCAACTAATGAAAAACTGTTTTTT	CAWTPTATNEKLFF
once	TRBV2	TRBJ2-5	.	TGTGCCAGCAGTGAATTAGAATCCGCCCAGTACTTC	CASSELESAQYF
.	TRBV18	TRBJ1-1	.	TGTGCCAGCTCACCGACAGCGACGAACACTGAAGCTTTCTTT	CASSPTATNTEAFF
.	TRBV5-1	TRBJ1-1	TRBD1	TGCGCCAGCAGAAAAGGACAGGGGGTAAGGAACACTGAAGCTTTCTTT	CASRKGQGVRNTEAFF
.	TRBV9	TRBJ1-3	.	TGTGCCAGCAGCACTGGAAACACCATATATTTT	CASSTGNTIYF
.	TRBV6-5	TRBJ1-5	TRBD1	TGTGCCAGCAGTTACTCGAGGGGACAGGGCTCGCCCCAGCATTTT	CASSYSRGQGSPQHF
.	TRBV29-1	TRBJ1-1	.	TGCAGCGTTGTACAGGCCTGGGAAGCTTTCTTT	CSVVQAWEAFF
.	TRBV15	TRBJ1-5	.	TGTGCCACCAGCAGAGATCCGGCTAATCAGCCCCAGCATTTT	CATSRDPANQPQHF
.	TRBV5-4	TRBJ2-5	.	TGTGCCAGCAGCTTGCAGGGCCAAGAGACCCAGTACTTC	CASSLQGQETQYF
few	TRBV7-8	TRBJ1-4	.	TGTGCCAGCAGCCCAACTCCCGGCCAACACGAAAAACTGTTTTTT	CASSPTPGQHEKLFF
.	TRBV6-5	TRBJ1-1	TRBD1	TGTGCCAGCGGAACAGGGGGCGAGCCGCTCTTT	CASGTGGEPLF
.	TRBV7-2	TRBJ1-6	.	TGTGCCAGCAGCCCTCGAGGGGGAGGGGCTAATAATTCACCCCTCCACTTT	CASSPRGGGANNSPLHF
.	TRBV27	TRBJ2-7	TRBD1	TGTGCCAGCAGCGCGGGACAGGCGGGCGAGCAGTACTTC	CASSAGQAGEQYF
.	TRBV6-6	TRBJ2-3	TRBD2	TGTGCCAGCCGTACTAGCGGGGGGGTTCTCACAGATACGCAGTATTTT	CASRTSGGVLTDTQYF
.	TRBV28	TRBJ2-7	.	TGTGCCAGCAGTCTGACAGAGAACTACGAGCAGTACTTC	CASSLTENYEQYF
.	TRBV18	TRBJ1-6	.	TGTGCCAGCTCACCAAGCCAGGGACATTCACCCCTCCACTTT	CASSPSQGHSPLHF
few	TRBV6-5	TRBJ1-1	.	TGTGCTATTCTTTGGGCAGAAGCTTTCTTT	CAILWAEAFF
.	TRBV7-9	TRBJ1-2	.	TGTGCCAGCAGCTTGCTCCCGGGTCGGAAAAACTATGGCTACACCTTC	CASSLLPGRKNYGYTF
once	TRBV10-3	TRBJ1-5	.	TGTGCCATCAGTGAGTTACAGCAAAATCAGCCCCAGCATTTT	CAISELQQNQPQHF
.	TRBV2	TRBJ2-4	TRBD2	TGTGCCAGCAGTAGCGGGGGGGCGGGCAAAAACATTCAGTACTTC	CASSSGGAGKNIQYF
few	TRBV5-1	TRBJ1-4	TRBD1	TGCGCCAGCACCTCTGGGGACAGGAGGGAAAAACTGTTTTTT	CASTSGDRREKLFF
few	TRBV30	TRBJ2-7	.	TGTGCCTGGAGTGTAGGAGGGGAGCAGTACTTC	CAWSVGGEQYF
.	TRBV18	TRBJ2-7	TRBD1	TGTGCCAGCTTGGGACAGGGGTCTAGCGAGCAGTACTTC	CASLGQGSSEQYF
.	TRBV30	TRBJ1-2	.	TGTGCCTGGAGTGACCCCGGCAGGGGCCACTATGGCTACACCTTC	CAWSDPGRGHYGYTF
few	TRBV7-3	TRBJ2-6	.	TGTGCCAGCAGCTTAGGGGGCGCTGGGGCCAACGTCCTGACTTTC	CASSLGGAGANVLTF
.	TRBV5-1	TRBJ1-1	TRBD1	TGCGCCAGCAGGAAAACAGGGGACGAAGCTTTCTTT	CASRKTGDEAFF
.	TRBV23-1	TRBJ1-1	TRBD1	TGCGCCAGCAGTCAAGGGGACAGGAACACTGAAGCTTTCTTT	CASSQGDRNTEAFF
.	TRBV5-6	TRBJ1-3	TRBD1	TGTGCCAGCAGCTTGGGAGGCGACAGGGGTGGAAACACCATATATTTT	CASSLGGDRGGNTIYF
.	TRBV19	TRBJ1-5	TRBD1	TGTGCCAGGAAAACAGGGGCGGATCAGCCCCAGCATTTT	CARKTGADQPQHF
once	TRBV28	TRBJ1-5	.	TGTGCCAGCAGTTTACCCCACAGGGTTCGAAGTAATCAGCCCCAGCATTTT	CASSLPHRVRSNQPQHF